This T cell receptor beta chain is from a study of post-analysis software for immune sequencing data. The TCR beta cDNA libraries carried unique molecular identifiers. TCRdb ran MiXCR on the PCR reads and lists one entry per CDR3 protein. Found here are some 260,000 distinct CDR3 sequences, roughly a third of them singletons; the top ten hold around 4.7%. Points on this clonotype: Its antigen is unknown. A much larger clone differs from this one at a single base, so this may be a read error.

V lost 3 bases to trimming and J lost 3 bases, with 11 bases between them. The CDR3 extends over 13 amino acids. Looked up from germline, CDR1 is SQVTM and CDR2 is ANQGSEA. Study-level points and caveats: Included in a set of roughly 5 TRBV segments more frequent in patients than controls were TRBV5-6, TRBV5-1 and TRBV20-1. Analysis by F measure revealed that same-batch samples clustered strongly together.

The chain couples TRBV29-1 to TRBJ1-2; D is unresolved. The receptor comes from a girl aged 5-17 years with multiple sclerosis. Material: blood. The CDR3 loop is CSVDPDGYYGYTF. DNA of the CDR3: TGCAGCGTTGATCCGGACGGCTACTATGGCTACACCTTC.